This paragraph reports one T cell receptor beta chain. Its antigen is currently unknown. The data were obtained in a study of T cell responses to AZD1222 COVID-19 vaccine. Regarding the study as a whole: The peak T cell response came first, and repertoires were sampled only after it. Regions 160-218 and 743-854 dominated among vaccine-associated CD4 TCRs spanning spike. It was only a handful of AZD1222 recipients who were seropositive at baseline. The study found Spike-specific TCR breadth and depth rose after two AZD1222 doses.

The data were produced by immunoSEQ multiplex PCR, yet TCRdb's version contains in-frame clones alone and is incomplete. In the table there are roughly 100,000 clones, more than 85% of which are singletons. The CDR3 spans 14 residues. Germline CDR1 is SGHAT and CDR2 is FQNNGV. V lost 3 bases to trimming and J lost 1 base; unmatched junction nucleotides: 0. The genes are TRBV11-2 and TRBJ2-7, with 10 bases aligning to TRBD2. This specimen was peripheral blood, taken on day 0 of AZD1222 vaccination. The clonotype originates from an adult in good health. As DNA, the CDR3 is TGTGCCAGCAGCTTTAGCGGGAGGTCCTACGAGCAGTACTTC. Residues: CASSFSGRSYEQYF.